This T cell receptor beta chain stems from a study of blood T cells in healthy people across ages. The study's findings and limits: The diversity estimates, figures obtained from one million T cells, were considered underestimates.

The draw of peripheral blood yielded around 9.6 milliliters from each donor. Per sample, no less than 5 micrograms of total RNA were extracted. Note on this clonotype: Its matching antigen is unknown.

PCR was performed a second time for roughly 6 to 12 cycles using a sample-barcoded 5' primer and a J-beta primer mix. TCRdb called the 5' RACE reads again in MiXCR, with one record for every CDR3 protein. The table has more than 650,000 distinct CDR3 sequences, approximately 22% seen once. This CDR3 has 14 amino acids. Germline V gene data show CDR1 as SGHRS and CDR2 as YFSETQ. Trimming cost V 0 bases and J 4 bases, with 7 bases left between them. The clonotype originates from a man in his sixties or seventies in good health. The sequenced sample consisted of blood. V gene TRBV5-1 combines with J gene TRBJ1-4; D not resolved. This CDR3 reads CASSLESLNEKLFF. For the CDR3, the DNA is TGCGCCAGCAGCTTGGAATCCCTTAATGAAAAACTGTTTTTT.